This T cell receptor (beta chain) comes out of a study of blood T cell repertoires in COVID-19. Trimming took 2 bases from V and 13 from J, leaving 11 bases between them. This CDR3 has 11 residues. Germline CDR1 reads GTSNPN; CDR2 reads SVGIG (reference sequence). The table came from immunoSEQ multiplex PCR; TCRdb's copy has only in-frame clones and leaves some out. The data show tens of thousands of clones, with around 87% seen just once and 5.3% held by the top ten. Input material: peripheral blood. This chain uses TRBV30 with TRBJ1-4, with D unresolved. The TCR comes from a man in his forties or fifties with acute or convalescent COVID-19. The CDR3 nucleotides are TGTGCCTGGAGTCCGGGAATAGTACTGTTTTTT. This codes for CAWSPGIVLFF.